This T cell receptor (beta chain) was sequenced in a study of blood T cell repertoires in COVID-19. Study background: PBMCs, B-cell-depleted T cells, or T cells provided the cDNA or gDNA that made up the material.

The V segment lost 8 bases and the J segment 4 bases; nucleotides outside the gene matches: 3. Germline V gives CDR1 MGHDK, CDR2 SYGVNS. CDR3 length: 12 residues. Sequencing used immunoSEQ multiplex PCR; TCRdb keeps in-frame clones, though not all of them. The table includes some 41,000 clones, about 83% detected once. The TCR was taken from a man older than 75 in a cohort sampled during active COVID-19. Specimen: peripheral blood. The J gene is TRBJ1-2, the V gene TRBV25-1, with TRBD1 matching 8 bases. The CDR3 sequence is CASLGQGYGYTF. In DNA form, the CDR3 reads TGTGCCAGCCTTGGACAGGGCTATGGCTACACCTTC.